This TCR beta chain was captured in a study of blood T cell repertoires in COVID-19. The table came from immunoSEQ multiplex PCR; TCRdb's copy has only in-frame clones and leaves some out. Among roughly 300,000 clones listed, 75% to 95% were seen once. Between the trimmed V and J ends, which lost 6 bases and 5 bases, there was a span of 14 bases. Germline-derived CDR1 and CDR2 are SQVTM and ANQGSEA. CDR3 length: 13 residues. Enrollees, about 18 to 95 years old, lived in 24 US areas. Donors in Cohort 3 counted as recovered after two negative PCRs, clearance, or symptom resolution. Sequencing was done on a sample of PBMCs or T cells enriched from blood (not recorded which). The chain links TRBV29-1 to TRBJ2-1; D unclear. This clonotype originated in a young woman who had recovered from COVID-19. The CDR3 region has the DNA TGCAGCGTGAATCTTTCGGGTAACAATGAGCAGTTCTTC. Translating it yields CSVNLSGNNEQFF.